The rows below give T cell receptor beta chains drawn from one sample of a study of blood T cell repertoires in COVID-19. Sequenced by immunoSEQ multiplex PCR; TCRdb stores in-frame clones only, minus some. The table lists 98,000 or so clones, 70% to 85% of them singletons. The sample consisted of peripheral blood. The receptors were sampled from a woman aged 40 to 50 with acute or convalescent COVID-19. Both conserved end residues are part of each CDR3. A D gene is named only where the DNA matches it firmly. The size entry is marked missing in some rows and otherwise reads once, few, many or a size class.

TRBV7-2	TRBJ2-7	.	TRBD1	TGTGCCAGCAGCTTACGTACAGGGGACGAGCAGTACTTC	CASSLRTGDEQYF
TRBV19	TRBJ1-6	few	.	TGTGCCAGTAGTATTGGCGGGGGCGAGTATTCACCCCTCCACTTT	CASSIGGGEYSPLHF
TRBV3-1/TRBV3-2	TRBJ1-6	.	.	TGTGCCAGCACCCAGACAGGTTATAATTCACCCCTCCACTTT	CASTQTGYNSPLHF
TRBV5-1	TRBJ1-5	.	TRBD1	TGCGCCAGCAGCATGACAGGGGGAGGCAATCAGCCCCAGCATTTT	CASSMTGGGNQPQHF
TRBV18	TRBJ2-7	few	TRBD2	TGTGCCAGCTCACTCGCTAGCGGGTACGAGCAGTACTTC	CASSLASGYEQYF
TRBV28	TRBJ1-2	few	TRBD1	TGTGCCAGCAGCCCAGCGGGACAGGGGAACTATGGCTACACCTTC	CASSPAGQGNYGYTF
TRBV27	TRBJ1-6	.	.	TGTGCCAGCAAGGGGTCCGAGTCACCCCTCCACTTT	CASKGSESPLHF
TRBV2	TRBJ1-5	.	.	TGTGCCAGCAGTGGAGGACTGTTTAGCAATCAGCCCCAGCATTTT	CASSGGLFSNQPQHF
TRBV11-2	TRBJ1-6	few	.	TGTGCCAGCAGCGGAACCCTCGGGGGTAGCTCCTATAATTCACCCCTCCACTTT	CASSGTLGGSSYNSPLHF
TRBV7-3	TRBJ2-2	.	TRBD2	TGTGCCAGCAGTCCTAAGCGGGGGGAAAACACCGGGGAGCTGTTTTTT	CASSPKRGENTGELFF
TRBV2	TRBJ2-5	.	.	TGTGCCAGCAGTGAAAAGTGGAGCCTCCGGGAGACCCAGTACTTC	CASSEKWSLRETQYF
TRBV14	TRBJ2-7	once	.	TGTGCCAGCAGCCAAGGAAGGTTGAGGATGGAGCCCTACGAGCAGTACTTC	CASSQGRLRMEPYEQYF
TRBV5-1	TRBJ2-7	.	.	TGCGCCAGCAGCATGAGTCCTAGCGCCTACGAGCAGTACTTC	CASSMSPSAYEQYF
TRBV25-1	TRBJ1-6	.	.	TGTGCCAGCAGTGATGTGGGCAATTCACCCCTCCACTTT	CASSDVGNSPLHF
TRBV7-9	TRBJ2-1	few	TRBD1	TGTGCCAGCAGCTTGGACAGGAGCTCCTACAATGAGCAGTTCTTC	CASSLDRSSYNEQFF
TRBV12-3/TRBV12-4	TRBJ1-1	.	.	TGTGCCAGCAGTTTTGGAGGTGGCACTGAAGCTTTCTTT	CASSFGGGTEAFF
TRBV6-5	TRBJ1-4	.	TRBD1	TGTGCAGCCAGTTGGGACAGCCATGAAAAACTGTTTTTT	CAASWDSHEKLFF
TRBV7-3	TRBJ1-2	.	TRBD1	TGTGCCAGCAGCCATGGACAGGGAGTCCAAGGCTACACCTTC	CASSHGQGVQGYTF
TRBV6-5	TRBJ2-1	few	TRBD2	TGTGCCAGCAGACGGACTAGTATCAACAATGAGCAGTTCTTC	CASRRTSINNEQFF
TRBV2	TRBJ2-5	once	.	TGTGCCAGCAGCGTTGACAGCCAAGAGACCCAGTACTTC	CASSVDSQETQYF
TRBV30	TRBJ2-3	.	TRBD1	TGTGCCTGGGAAAACAGGGGTGCAGATACGCAGTATTTT	CAWENRGADTQYF
TRBV7-2	TRBJ2-3	few	.	TGTGCCAGCAGCTCCTCACTAACAGATACGCAGTATTTT	CASSSSLTDTQYF
TRBV5-6	TRBJ1-2	.	TRBD1	TGTGCCAGCATCCTCTACCGGGACAGGGGGAGTTATGGCTACACCTTC	CASILYRDRGSYGYTF
TRBV2	TRBJ2-3	few	TRBD1	TGTGCCAGCAACCCCGGGACAGGGGGAGATACGCAGTATTTT	CASNPGTGGDTQYF
TRBV12-3/TRBV12-4	TRBJ2-7	.	.	TGTGCCAGCAGTTTGGGGCTCTCCTACGAGCAGTACTTC	CASSLGLSYEQYF
TRBV5-4	TRBJ2-7	.	TRBD1	TGTGCCAGCAGCTGGGGGACAGGGGGGGATACCTACGAGCAGTACTTC	CASSWGTGGDTYEQYF
TRBV18	TRBJ1-2	few	TRBD1	TGTGCCAGCACTTCGCTCGGGGACAGGGGGTTTGATGGCTACACCTTC	CASTSLGDRGFDGYTF
TRBV5-4	TRBJ2-5	.	.	TGTGCCAGCACCAAATCGGGAGTCCGGACGGTGGAGACCCAGTACTTC	CASTKSGVRTVETQYF
TRBV11-2	TRBJ1-2	.	TRBD1	TGTGCCAGCAGCTTTCTCGCCTCGGGACAGATTCGGCGAGGCTACACCTTC	CASSFLASGQIRRGYTF
TRBV28	TRBJ2-5	.	TRBD1	TGTGCCAGCAGCCAAACAGGGGCAGAGACCCAGTACTTC	CASSQTGAETQYF
TRBV19	TRBJ1-1	.	TRBD1	TGTGCCAGTAGTATATCCCCCTCGACAGGGTTGAACACTGAAGCTTTCTTT	CASSISPSTGLNTEAFF
TRBV9	TRBJ2-3	.	TRBD2	TGTGCCAGCAGTTCAGCGGGGGGCCCTTCAGATACGCAGTATTTT	CASSSAGGPSDTQYF
TRBV3-1/TRBV3-2	TRBJ1-2	.	TRBD1	TGTGCCAGCAGCCACTCCGGGACAGGGATGTCTGGCTACACCTTC	CASSHSGTGMSGYTF
TRBV6-5	TRBJ2-2	.	.	TGTGCCAGCAGTTTGGACAAACGCACCGGGGAGCTGTTTTTT	CASSLDKRTGELFF
TRBV18	TRBJ2-1	.	TRBD1	TGTGCCAGCTCACCCGGGACAGGGGACTACAATGAGCAGTTCTTC	CASSPGTGDYNEQFF
TRBV24-1	TRBJ1-5	once	.	TGTGCCACCAGTGATAGGGGGAGCAATCAGCCCCAGCATTTT	CATSDRGSNQPQHF
TRBV29-1	TRBJ1-4	.	.	TGCAGCGTTACGGGGGTGCTGGCTGAAAAACTGTTTTTT	CSVTGVLAEKLFF
TRBV18	TRBJ1-4	.	.	TGTGCCAGCTCACCAGATGGCAGGGTAAATGAAAAACTGTTTTTT	CASSPDGRVNEKLFF
TRBV12-3/TRBV12-4	TRBJ1-1	.	TRBD1	TGTGCCAGCAGTTTTTGGACAGGCACTGAAGCTTTCTTT	CASSFWTGTEAFF
TRBV18	TRBJ2-5	.	.	TGTGCCAGCTCACCACCGTCTAGGGGTAAAGAGACCCAGTACTTC	CASSPPSRGKETQYF
TRBV4-1	TRBJ1-2	few	TRBD1	TGCGCCAGCAGCCAAGAAGGGACAGTTAACTATGGCTACACCTTC	CASSQEGTVNYGYTF